This TCR beta chain was obtained from a study of blood T cell repertoires in COVID-19. Study in general: Material from acute and convalescent COVID-19 was sourced from the United States, Italy and Spain. T cells, B-cell-depleted T cells, or PBMCs supplied cDNA or gDNA.

How the authors handled the data: Nucleated cell number was recorded as an estimate derived from reference gene primer amplification. Here immunoSEQ multiplex PCR was the method, and the copy in TCRdb shows in-frame clones only, minus some. The V and J calls and clone size were taken over from that table, and D and trimming were inferred from the DNA. The sample lists about 90,000 clones; roughly 80% were seen once. The germline V gene encodes CDR1 MNHEY and CDR2 SVGAGI. J gave up 4 bases and V 6 bases, and 5 bases lay outside the gene matches. CDR3 length: 13 residues. The material sequenced was peripheral blood. The receptor's source is a woman between 70 and 85 years old with acute or convalescent COVID-19. V gene TRBV6-5 combines with J gene TRBJ1-2; TRBD1 aligns across 7 bases. The CDR3 here is CASRTGFGYGYTF. The DNA for the CDR3 is TGTGCCAGCAGGACAGGGTTCGGCTATGGCTACACCTTC.